The rows below give T cell receptor beta chains drawn from one sample of a study of regulatory T cells in long-lasting Graves disease. TCRdb fed the multiplex PCR reads into MiXCR, producing one record per CDR3 protein. The sample yields about 620,000 distinct CDR3 sequences, 15% to 20% seen once. The same sample was also used in a study of T cells in Graves' hyperthyroidism and ophthalmopathy.

Specimen: peripheral blood mononuclear cells (PBMCs), collected at new diagnosis, from a patient treated with antithyroid drugs. The receptors shown here come from a woman aged 30 to 39 with Graves disease. Each CDR3 is given with its conserved first and last residue. D genes are given only for firm matches. The size entry is marked missing in some rows and otherwise reads once, few, many or a size class.

CDR3nt | CDR3aa | j_gene | abundance | v_gene | d_gene
TGTGCCAGCAGTGAAGGGAGCCCTTGGGCTAGGAGACGCAATGAGCAGTTCTTC | CASSEGSPWARRRNEQFF | TRBJ2-1 | few | TRBV6-1 | -
TGCAGCGGCCAGCGGGTCGGAGAGACCCAGTACTTC | CSGQRVGETQYF | TRBJ2-5 | - | TRBV29-1 | -
TGTGCCAGCTCACAGTCGTCTGGGGACACCATATATTTT | CASSQSSGDTIYF | TRBJ1-3 | few | TRBV18 | -
TGTGCCAGCAGTTTCGGGGGTAACCCTTTCTACACCTTC | CASSFGGNPFYTF | TRBJ1-2 | few | TRBV27 | -
TGTGCCAGCAGCTTAGCACAGGAAGCCAGCGAGCAGTACTTC | CASSLAQEASEQYF | TRBJ2-7 | many | TRBV7-9 | -
TGTGCCAGCTCCTTAGGGAGGGCCGACAATGAGCAGTTCTTT | CASSLGRADNEQFF | TRBJ2-1 | - | TRBV6-1 | TRBD2
TGCAGCGTTAGTCTGGGACTAGCGGCGGCTAATGAGCAGTTCTTC | CSVSLGLAAANEQFF | TRBJ2-1 | many | TRBV29-1 | TRBD2
TGTGCCAGCGCTAGGAGCATTAACTATGGCTACACCTTC | CASARSINYGYTF | TRBJ1-2 | few | TRBV28 | -
TGCAGTGCTAGAGGTCGTGGGAGGGCCCGAGATACGCAGTATTTT | CSARGRGRARDTQYF | TRBJ2-3 | few | TRBV20-1 | TRBD2
TGTGCCAGCAGCGTAGCCCAGGGGGGCGAGCAGTACTTC | CASSVAQGGEQYF | TRBJ2-7 | - | TRBV9 | -
TGTGCCAGCAGTCGCCCTACAGGGGCAGGTCGGAATGAGCAGTTCTTC | CASSRPTGAGRNEQFF | TRBJ2-1 | few | TRBV28 | TRBD1
TGCGCCAGCAGCGAGGGACAGGGGACAGATAGGCAGTATTTT | CASSEGQGTDRQYF | TRBJ2-3 | - | TRBV5-1 | TRBD1
TGTGCCAGCAGCTTAGTAGGTCTTCCCGGCTACACCTTC | CASSLVGLPGYTF | TRBJ1-2 | many | TRBV13 | -
TGTGCCAGCAGAACCGGGACAGGATCCCACGAGCAGTACTTC | CASRTGTGSHEQYF | TRBJ2-7 | - | TRBV2 | TRBD1
TGTGCCATCCTGGGACAGGGCACAGATACGCAGTATTTT | CAILGQGTDTQYF | TRBJ2-3 | - | TRBV10-3 | TRBD1
TGTGCCAGCAGCCTCGCCCGGGACTCCGAGCAGTACTTC | CASSLARDSEQYF | TRBJ2-7 | few | TRBV11-2 | -
TGCAGTGCTGGGGCAGCGGATATTACAGATACGCAGTATTTT | CSAGAADITDTQYF | TRBJ2-3 | many | TRBV20-1 | -
TGCAGTGCTAGAGAGATGTTGGAGACCCAGTACTTC | CSAREMLETQYF | TRBJ2-5 | many | TRBV20-1 | -
TGCAGTGCTAGGTACACGGGGTACGAGCAGTACTTC | CSARYTGYEQYF | TRBJ2-7 | many | TRBV20-1 | -
TGCAGTGCCACCGGGACAGGGGGCACGGCAGATACGCAGTATTTT | CSATGTGGTADTQYF | TRBJ2-3 | - | TRBV20-1 | TRBD1
TGTGCCACCAGTGACCCGGGACAGAGTAATGGCTACACCTTC | CATSDPGQSNGYTF | TRBJ1-2 | few | TRBV24-1 | TRBD1
TGTGCCAGCAGCGTGGGGACTGGCGTTCAAGAGACCCAGTACTTC | CASSVGTGVQETQYF | TRBJ2-5 | many | TRBV7-3 | -
TGTGCCAGCAGACAAGACAGGGGCTCGAACAATGAGCAGTTCTTC | CASRQDRGSNNEQFF | TRBJ2-1 | many | TRBV6-1 | TRBD1
TGTGCCAGCAGCACGACTCGGGTCTACGAGCAGTACTTC | CASSTTRVYEQYF | TRBJ2-7 | - | TRBV28 | -
TGTGCCAGCAGTGAATTAGTTTTTGGGGTTGCCGGCTACACCTTC | CASSELVFGVAGYTF | TRBJ1-2 | few | TRBV6-1 | -
TGTGCCAGCAGTTCCAATGCGATTCTGTATCAGGGAACTTTCACTGAAGCTTTCTTT | CASSSNAILYQGTFTEAFF | TRBJ1-1 | once | TRBV6-5 | -
TGCGCCAGCAGCTTGGTCCCCTCTATAGATGTCGTAGGGGGCAAAAACATTCAGTACTTC | CASSLVPSIDVVGGKNIQYF | TRBJ2-4 | - | TRBV5-1 | -
TGTGCCAGCAGTGAAGGAAGAGGACAGGGGTCCTACGAGCAGTACTTC | CASSEGRGQGSYEQYF | TRBJ2-7 | few | TRBV2 | TRBD1
TGCGCCAGCCGACCCGCAGCGGGAGCGGGCGAGCAGTTCTTC | CASRPAAGAGEQFF | TRBJ2-1 | many | TRBV5-1 | TRBD2
TGCAGCAGCCATAGCGGGAGTGGCTACAATGAGCAGTTCTTC | CSSHSGSGYNEQFF | TRBJ2-1 | many | TRBV20-1 | TRBD2
TGTGCCAGCAGCTTAATGGACAGCCCCAATCAGCCCCAGCATTTT | CASSLMDSPNQPQHF | TRBJ1-5 | many | TRBV6-1 | -
TGTGCCAGCAGCGAAAATGAAAAACTGTTTTTT | CASSENEKLFF | TRBJ1-4 | many | TRBV28 | -
TGCGCCAGCAGCTTGGACAGGGGGCCGAATGGAAACACCATATATTTT | CASSLDRGPNGNTIYF | TRBJ1-3 | few | TRBV5-1 | TRBD1
TGTGCCAGCAGTTTCACGGGGGGGGCTTTCTTT | CASSFTGGAFF | TRBJ1-1 | - | TRBV28 | -
TGTGCCAGCGAGGGACCTAGCGGGAGGAATGAGCAGTTCTTC | CASEGPSGRNEQFF | TRBJ2-1 | - | TRBV3-1 | TRBD2
TGTGCCAGCAGCTTAGACCTCAGGTCCTATGGCTACACCTTC | CASSLDLRSYGYTF | TRBJ1-2 | - | TRBV7-9 | -
TGTGCCACCAGGACTTGGGAACCCACCGGGGAGCTGTTTTTT | CATRTWEPTGELFF | TRBJ2-2 | - | TRBV24-1 | -
TGTGCCACCAGTGCCGGGACAGGCTACACAGATACGCAGTATTTT | CATSAGTGYTDTQYF | TRBJ2-3 | few | TRBV24-1 | TRBD1
TGTGCCTGGAGCTTTCTGAACACTGAAGCTTTCTTT | CAWSFLNTEAFF | TRBJ1-1 | many | TRBV30 | -
TGTGCCTGGGCCCTCACTAGCGAGCAGTACTTC | CAWALTSEQYF | TRBJ2-7 | - | TRBV30 | -
TGTGCCAGCAGTTTATATTTCGGGACAGGGAAAGATGGGCGCAATCAGCCCCAGCATTTT | CASSLYFGTGKDGRNQPQHF | TRBJ1-5 | many | TRBV27 | TRBD1
TGCGCCAGCAGCTCTTATGACAGGGACAATGAAAAACTGTTTTTT | CASSSYDRDNEKLFF | TRBJ1-4 | many | TRBV5-1 | TRBD1
TGTGCCAGCAGCTTGGCACAGTATGGCTACACCTTC | CASSLAQYGYTF | TRBJ1-2 | - | TRBV5-6 | -
TGCAGTTCCGTAGCGGTGGGGCAGTTCTTC | CSSVAVGQFF | TRBJ2-1 | - | TRBV20-1 | -
TGCAGCGTTGGCGAGACAGGGTACAATGAGCAGTTCTTC | CSVGETGYNEQFF | TRBJ2-1 | - | TRBV29-1 | TRBD1
TGTGCCAGCAGCTCCGGCGGACAGGGGGCCAACGAGCAGTACTTC | CASSSGGQGANEQYF | TRBJ2-7 | many | TRBV9 | TRBD1
TGTGCCAGCGCCGAGGGGACTAGCGGCCTAGAGACCCAGTACTTC | CASAEGTSGLETQYF | TRBJ2-5 | - | TRBV27 | TRBD2
TGTGCCAGCAGTCCAGACAGGGGAGACACCGGGGAGCTGTTTTTT | CASSPDRGDTGELFF | TRBJ2-2 | many | TRBV12-3/TRBV12-4 | TRBD1
TGCAGTGCACAGAGCGGGATAGTCTCCTACGAGCAGTACTTC | CSAQSGIVSYEQYF | TRBJ2-7 | few | TRBV20-1 | TRBD2
TGTGCCACCAGTGATTTTAGACTCGGGGCAGAGAAAGAGACCCAGTACTTC | CATSDFRLGAEKETQYF | TRBJ2-5 | many | TRBV24-1 | -
TGCAGCGTTGGCACCTCAGGGGAGGAGGGCTACACCTTC | CSVGTSGEEGYTF | TRBJ1-2 | few | TRBV29-1 | -
TGTGCCAGCAGCTCCGGAAAATACACCGGGGAGCTGTTTTTT | CASSSGKYTGELFF | TRBJ2-2 | - | TRBV11-2 | -